This T cell receptor (beta chain) was recovered during a study of blood T cell repertoires in COVID-19. The overall study: Sites in the United States, Italy and Spain provided acute and convalescent COVID-19 samples.

This clone was observed a single time. TCRdb's table, derived via immunoSEQ multiplex PCR, lists solely in-frame clones and lacks some. The repertoire consists of under 200,000 clones, with more than 75% occurring once and the leading ten covering under 6%. Germline CDR1 is GTSNPN and CDR2 is SVGIG (reference sequence). V shed 1 base and J shed 1 base, with 7 bases lying between them. The CDR3 runs 13 residues. Specimen: peripheral blood. This clonotype was obtained from a woman between 45 and 60 years old with COVID-19, enrolled during active disease. The chain links TRBV30 to TRBJ1-1; tentatively, D is TRBD1 (6 bases). The CDR3 spells CAWSGTENTEAFF. In nucleotides, the CDR3 is TGTGCCTGGAGTGGGACAGAGAACACTGAAGCTTTCTTT.